The sequence of this TCR beta chain was determined in a study of Graves' ophthalmopathy and Graves' hyperthyroidism. Findings and limits, study-wide: Most thyroid clonotypes expanded beyond 0.001 frequency were also found in blood. Researchers report that a 13-signature model separated ophthalmopathy from stable hyperthyroidism, posting around 86% sensitivity and about 78% specificity.

Trimming removed 6 bases at V and 3 bases at J, with 8 bases between. CDR3 size: 13 residues. The sequenced template was RNA, covering the TCR beta CDR3 region. Investigators did first-round RT-PCR with HTBI primers, then second-round multiplex PCR. MiXCR was run by TCRdb on the multiplex PCR reads, yielding one entry per CDR3 protein. The sample gives some 210,000 distinct CDR3 sequences, under 30% of which show up once; 9.1% is in the top ten. In regard to this clonotype: Its specificity is unknown.

The sample taken for sequencing was peripheral blood. This TCR was recovered from a man aged 50 to 59 with Graves' ophthalmopathy. This chain links TRBV12-3 or TRBV12-4 with TRBJ1-4; D remains ambiguous. The DNA of the CDR3 is TGTGCCAGCAGAAAGCAAGCTAATGAAAAACTGTTTTTT. Protein: CASRKQANEKLFF.